Listed here is a single T cell receptor beta chain. Antigen specificity is unknown. Produced via immunoSEQ multiplex PCR; TCRdb's table is partial and in-frame only. Among about 1 million clones, roughly 70% were seen once, and the ten largest hold over 1.3%. The data are from a study of shared clonotypes between healthy human individuals. With 1 base removed from V and 7 bases from J, the gap between germline ends came to 14 bases. Germline loops: CDR1 SGHDN, CDR2 FVKESK. The CDR3 covers 14 residues. Findings of the study overall: Only blood samples were collected, and tissue repertoires likely differ.

This TCR came from a man aged 18 to 30 in good health. V usage is TRBV14 and J usage is TRBJ2-7, with D perhaps TRBD2 (6 bases). The material sequenced was memory CD4+ T cells sorted from blood. The subset: CD45RA-negative fraction. CDR3 in DNA: TGTGCCAGCAGCCAAGCCCGGGACCGGGGGGAGCAGTACTTC. It encodes CASSQARDRGEQYF.